This T cell receptor (beta chain) was identified in a study of blood T cell repertoires in COVID-19. In the authors' workflow: Reference gene primer amplification gave estimated nucleated cell counts. Data came from immunoSEQ multiplex PCR; TCRdb stores just in-frame clones and leaves some out. Clonal size and the V and J genes are those of that table, whereas D and trimming came from the DNA. In the table there are 540,000 or so clones, roughly nine tenths of which are singletons. A remark on this clone: Other DNA sequences of this sample code for an identical CDR3.

CDR3 length equals 14 residues. The trim removed 4 bases at V and 3 bases at J, leaving 5 bases unmatched. The germline V gene has CDR1 SNHLY and CDR2 FYNNEI. Those enrolled in Seattle joined during active infection and were followed longitudinally afterward. The sequenced sample was peripheral blood. The rearrangement joins TRBV2 to TRBJ1-1, with TRBD1 matching over 7 bases. This clonotype was obtained from a woman aged 45-65 years with COVID-19, enrolled during active disease. The CDR3, as DNA: TGTGCCAGCAGTGCACAGGGGTTGGACACTGAAGCTTTCTTT. Its protein product is CASSAQGLDTEAFF.